The present entry profiles one TCR beta chain with its context. This entry comes from a study of blood T cell repertoires in COVID-19. Overall study: Samples representing acute and convalescent COVID-19 were sourced from the United States, Italy and Spain. Sample material is recorded as cDNA or gDNA derived from T cells, B-cell-depleted T cells, or PBMCs.

This table comes from immunoSEQ multiplex PCR, and its TCRdb copy is limited to in-frame clones, with some not included. Here the sample spans around 270,000 clones, around 87% being singletons. Germline lookup yields CDR1 SNHLY and CDR2 FYNNEI. The CDR3 runs 14 residues. V shed 8 bases, J shed 2 bases, and the junction held 8 bases outside the gene matches. This TCR was recovered from a woman between 50 and 59 years old with acute or convalescent COVID-19. The rearrangement uses TRBV2 and TRBJ2-5; 7 bases line up with TRBD1. Sequencing was carried out using peripheral blood. CDR3 loop: CASRDRVQQETQYF. The CDR3 nucleotides read TGTGCCAGCCGAGACAGGGTGCAACAAGAGACCCAGTACTTC.